Presented here are 12 T cell receptor beta chains from one specimen sequenced in a study of cytomegalovirus exposure and HLA in healthy donors (dated by TCRdb to the late 2010s). The protocol used for the library was the immunoSEQ multiplex PCR assay. A mixture of 60 forward primers for TCR Vbeta segments and 13 reverse primers for TCR Jbeta segments was used in the multiplex PCR. Imported from immuneACCESS, the table was reduced by TCRdb to in-frame sequences with V and J called. These copies leave out some clones; in studies compared against another copy, an unresolved V gene accounts for under half, and the cause of the remainder is not known. Within this sample are 200,000 to 250,000 clones, with over 65% of them counted one time only. Together, the top ten hold 1% to 1.5% of the sample. The sequenced sample consisted of PBMCs. The receptor set was obtained from a human donor in good health.

The chain is built from TRBV6-5 and TRBJ1-3, with D tentatively TRBD1 (6 bases). The CDR3 is 15 residues long. V was trimmed by 1 base and J by 2 bases, leaving 9 bases between them. The germline gives CDR1 MNHEY, CDR2 SVGAGI. For the CDR3, the DNA is TGTGCCAGCAGTTACTACAGGGCCCCTGGAAACACCATATATTTT. Translated: CASSYYRAPGNTIYF.

This clone was counted only a few times. The chain is built from TRBV6-4 and TRBJ2-1; D ambiguous. Trimming stripped 4 bases from V and 4 bases from J, with 14 bases between. CDR1 is MRHNA and CDR2 is SNTAGT in the germline V gene. This CDR3 spans 15 amino acids. CDR3 in amino acids: CASSGYSVKYNEQFF. DNA of the CDR3: TGTGCCAGCAGTGGCTATTCTGTTAAATACAATGAGCAGTTCTTC.

V usage is TRBV2 and J usage is TRBJ2-1, with a tentative D call TRBD2 (5 bases). The CDR3 spans 13 residues. Germline loops: CDR1 SNHLY, CDR2 FYNNEI. Trimming pared 3 bases from V and 7 bases from J, leaving 10 bases between. The CDR3 DNA reads TGTGCCAGCAGTGACGTCGGCGGGAATGAGCAGTTCTTC. Translation: CASSDVGGNEQFF.

This chain links TRBV4-1 with TRBJ2-7, with D possibly being TRBD1 (5 bases). The CDR3 consists of 12 residues. Germline-derived CDR1 and CDR2 are MGHRA and YSYEKL. The V end was cut by 5 bases, the J end by 3 bases, with 8 bases between. The CDR3 sequence is CASSSDSYEQYF. Written as DNA, the CDR3 is TGCGCCAGCAGCTCTGACAGCTACGAGCAGTACTTC.

The V and J genes are TRBV30 and TRBJ1-5; no firm D call. Between the trimmed V and J ends, which lost 0 bases and 4 bases, there was a span of 7 bases. The CDR3 consists of 13 residues. CDR1 is GTSNPN and CDR2 is SVGIG in the germline V gene (reference sequence). The CDR3 region has the DNA TGTGCCTGGAGTGTAGCCGCTAATCAGCCCCAGCATTTT. Its protein is CAWSVAANQPQHF.

The rearrangement joins TRBV5-6 to TRBJ2-7, with 7 nucleotides matching TRBD1. Germline trimming cut 1 base from V and 9 bases from J; bases unmatched to any gene: 13. The CDR3 is 15 residues long. The germline gives CDR1 SGHDT, CDR2 YYEEEE. For the CDR3, the DNA is TGTGCCAGCAGCTTGAAGGTTTGGCAGGGGGTAGGGCAGTACTTC. It yields the protein CASSLKVWQGVGQYF.

The chain combines TRBV5-4 with TRBJ1-2; 8 positions agree with TRBD1. V shed 4 bases, J shed 8 bases, and the junction held 19 bases outside the gene matches. The CDR3 totals 17 residues. Looked up from germline, CDR1 is SGHNT and CDR2 is YYREEE (reference sequence). The CDR3 DNA reads TGTGCCAGCAGCCTAACCGGGACAGGAATAAGTCGAGGAGGCTACACCTTC. This translates into CASSLTGTGISRGGYTF.

The chain joins TRBV28 to TRBJ1-2; TRBD1 aligns across 7 bases. The CDR3 totals 15 residues. Unmatched junction bases numbered 10, after V lost 4 bases and J lost 5 bases. The germline V gene has CDR1 MDHEN and CDR2 SYDVKM. The DNA of the CDR3 is TGTGCCAGCAGTTCCAGGACCGGGACAGATTATGGCTACACCTTC. Protein product: CASSSRTGTDYGYTF.

CDR3 DNA: TGTGCCAGCAGCCAGGACAGGAGTACAGATACGCAGTATTTT. Its translation is CASSQDRSTDTQYF. The V gene is TRBV7-9, the J gene TRBJ2-3, with 7 bases matching TRBD1. Losses at the gene ends were 5 bases for V and 3 bases for J; bases not matched to a gene: 5. This CDR3 region has 14 residues. CDR1 and CDR2 from the germline V gene are SEHNR and FQNEAQ (reference sequence).

V is TRBV18 and J is TRBJ1-5; D call uncertain. V was clipped by 3 bases and J by 0 bases, with 6 bases between them. The CDR3 is made up of 14 amino acids. The V gene's germline CDR1 is KGHSH and CDR2 LQKENI. The CDR3: CASSPQYSNQPQHF. The CDR3 DNA sequence: TGTGCCAGCTCACCGCAGTATAGCAATCAGCCCCAGCATTTT.

This clone was counted a single time. The chain carries TRBV30 and TRBJ2-3; a possible D gene is TRBD2 (6 bases). This CDR3 has 13 amino acids. CDR1 GTSNPN and CDR2 SVGIG come from the germline V gene (reference sequence). V dropped 3 bases and J dropped 3 bases, with 10 bases sitting between them. CDR3 protein: CAWSARGTDTQYF. The CDR3, as DNA: TGTGCCTGGAGCGCTCGGGGGACAGATACGCAGTATTTT. Full variable domain (rest looked up from reference TRBV30 and TRBJ2-3): SQTIHQWPATLVQPVGSPLSLECTVEGTSNPNLYWYRQAAGRGLQLLFYSVGIGQISSEVPQNLSASRPQDRQFILSSKKLLLSDSGFYLCAWSARGTDTQYFGPGTRLTVL.

The count of this clone is one. The chain employs TRBV9 and TRBJ1-1; a possible D gene is TRBD1 (6 bases). Germline V lookup: CDR1 SGDLS, CDR2 YYNGEE. The V and J ends lost 0 bases and 1 base respectively, with 10 bases between them. The CDR3 is 15 residues long. The CDR3 DNA reads TGTGCCAGCAGCGTAGTTCCAGGGGCGAACACTGAAGCTTTCTTT. It is translated as CASSVVPGANTEAFF.